Described below is a single T cell receptor (beta chain) sequence and its context. This specimen belongs to a study of shared clonotypes between healthy human individuals. Across the study: The donor pool was made up of a couple of women and a few men aged 18 to 49.

Tens of thousands of T cell genomes (approximately 180 ng DNA) went into each sorted-subset replicate. Here immunoSEQ multiplex PCR was the method, and the copy in TCRdb shows in-frame clones only, minus some. The repertoire includes millions of clones, over 85% of them detected once, and more than 0.95% sits in the top ten. Cells designated naive CD8 were CD45RO-negative and were positively selected for CCR7, with terminally differentiated effector memory CD45RA+ cells excluded. The CDR3 loop spans 13 amino acids. Trimming pared 5 bases from V and 6 bases from J, leaving 12 bases between. The germline CDR1 and CDR2 sequences are SGDLS and YYNGEE.

The chain is built from TRBV9 and TRBJ2-1; D perhaps matches TRBD2 (5 bases). Sequenced sample: naive CD8+ T cells sorted from blood. The clonotype comes from a man aged 18 to 35 in good health. CDR3 DNA sequence: TGTGCCAGCAGTGCCCGGGAAGGCAATGAGCAGTTCTTC. Protein: CASSAREGNEQFF.